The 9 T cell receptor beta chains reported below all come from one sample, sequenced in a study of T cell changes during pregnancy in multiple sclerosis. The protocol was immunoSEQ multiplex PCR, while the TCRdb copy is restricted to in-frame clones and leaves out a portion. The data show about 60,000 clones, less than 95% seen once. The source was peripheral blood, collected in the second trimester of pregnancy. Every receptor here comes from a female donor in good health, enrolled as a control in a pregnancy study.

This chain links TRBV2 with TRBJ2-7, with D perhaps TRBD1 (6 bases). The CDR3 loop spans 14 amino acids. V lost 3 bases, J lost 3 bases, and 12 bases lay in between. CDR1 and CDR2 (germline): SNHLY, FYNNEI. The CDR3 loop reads CASSEGRGHYEQYF. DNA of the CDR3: TGTGCCAGCAGTGAGGGCAGGGGCCACTACGAGCAGTACTTC.

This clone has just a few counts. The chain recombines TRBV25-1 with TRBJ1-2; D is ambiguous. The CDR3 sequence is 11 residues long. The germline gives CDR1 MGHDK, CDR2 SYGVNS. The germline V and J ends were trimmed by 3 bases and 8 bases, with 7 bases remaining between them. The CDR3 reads CASSDLEGYTF. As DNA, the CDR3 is TGTGCCAGCAGTGACCTGGAGGGCTACACCTTC.

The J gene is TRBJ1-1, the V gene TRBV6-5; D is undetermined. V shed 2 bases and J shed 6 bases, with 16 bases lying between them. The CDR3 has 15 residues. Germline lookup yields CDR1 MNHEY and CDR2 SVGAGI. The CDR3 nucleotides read TGTGCCAGCAGTTACAGTAGGGAGAGGGTCCCTGAAGCTTTCTTT. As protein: CASSYSRERVPEAFF.

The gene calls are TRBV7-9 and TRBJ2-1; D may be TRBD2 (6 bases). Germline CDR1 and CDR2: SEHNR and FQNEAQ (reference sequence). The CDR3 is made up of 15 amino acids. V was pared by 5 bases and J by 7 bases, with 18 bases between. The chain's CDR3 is CASSIGTPLFNEQFF. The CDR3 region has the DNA TGTGCCAGCAGCATCGGGACTCCCCTGTTTAATGAGCAGTTCTTC.

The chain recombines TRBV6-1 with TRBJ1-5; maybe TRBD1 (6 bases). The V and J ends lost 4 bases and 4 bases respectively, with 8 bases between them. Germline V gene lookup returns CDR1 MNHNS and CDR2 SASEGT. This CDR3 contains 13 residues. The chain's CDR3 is CASSVTGNQPQHF. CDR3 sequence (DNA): TGTGCCAGCAGTGTCACAGGGAATCAGCCCCAGCATTTT.

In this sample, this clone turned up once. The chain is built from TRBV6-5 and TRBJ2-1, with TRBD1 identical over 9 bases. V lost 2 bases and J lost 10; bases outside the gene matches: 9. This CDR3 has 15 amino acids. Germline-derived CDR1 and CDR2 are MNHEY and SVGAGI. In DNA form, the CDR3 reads TGTGCCAGCAGTTACGGGGACAGGGAGGCCCGAGAGCAGTTCTTC. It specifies CASSYGDREAREQFF.

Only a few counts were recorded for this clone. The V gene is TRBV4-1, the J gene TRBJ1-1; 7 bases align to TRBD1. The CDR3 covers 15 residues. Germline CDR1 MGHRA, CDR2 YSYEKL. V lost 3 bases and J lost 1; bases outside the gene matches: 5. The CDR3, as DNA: TGCGCCAGCAGCCAGATGGACAGGCGGAACACTGAAGCTTTCTTT. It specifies CASSQMDRRNTEAFF.

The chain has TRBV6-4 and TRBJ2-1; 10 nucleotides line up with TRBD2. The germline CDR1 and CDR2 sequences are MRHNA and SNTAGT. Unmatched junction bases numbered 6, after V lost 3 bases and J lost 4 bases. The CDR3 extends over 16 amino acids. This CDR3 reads CASSDFVAGGYNEQFF. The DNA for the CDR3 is TGTGCCAGCAGTGATTTCGTAGCGGGAGGTTACAATGAGCAGTTCTTC.

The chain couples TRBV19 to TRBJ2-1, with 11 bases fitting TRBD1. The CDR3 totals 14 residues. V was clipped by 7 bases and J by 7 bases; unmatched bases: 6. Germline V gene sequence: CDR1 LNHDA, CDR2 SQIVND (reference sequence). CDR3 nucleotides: TGTGCCAGTACCAGGACAGGGGGCTGGAATGAGCAGTTCTTC. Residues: CASTRTGGWNEQFF.